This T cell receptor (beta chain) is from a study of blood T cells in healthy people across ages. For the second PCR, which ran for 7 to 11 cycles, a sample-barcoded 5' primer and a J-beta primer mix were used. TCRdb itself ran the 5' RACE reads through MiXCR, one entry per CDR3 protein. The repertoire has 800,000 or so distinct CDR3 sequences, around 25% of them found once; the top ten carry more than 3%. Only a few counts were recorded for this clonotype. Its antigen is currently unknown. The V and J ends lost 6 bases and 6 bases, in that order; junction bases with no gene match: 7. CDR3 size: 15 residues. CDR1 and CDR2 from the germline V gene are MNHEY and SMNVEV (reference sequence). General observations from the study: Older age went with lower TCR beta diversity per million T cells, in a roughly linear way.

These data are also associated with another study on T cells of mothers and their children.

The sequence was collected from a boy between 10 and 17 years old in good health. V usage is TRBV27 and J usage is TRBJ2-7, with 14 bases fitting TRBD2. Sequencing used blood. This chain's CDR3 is CASSRLAGGLGEQYF. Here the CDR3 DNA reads TGTGCCAGCAGCCGACTAGCGGGGGGGTTGGGCGAGCAGTACTTC.